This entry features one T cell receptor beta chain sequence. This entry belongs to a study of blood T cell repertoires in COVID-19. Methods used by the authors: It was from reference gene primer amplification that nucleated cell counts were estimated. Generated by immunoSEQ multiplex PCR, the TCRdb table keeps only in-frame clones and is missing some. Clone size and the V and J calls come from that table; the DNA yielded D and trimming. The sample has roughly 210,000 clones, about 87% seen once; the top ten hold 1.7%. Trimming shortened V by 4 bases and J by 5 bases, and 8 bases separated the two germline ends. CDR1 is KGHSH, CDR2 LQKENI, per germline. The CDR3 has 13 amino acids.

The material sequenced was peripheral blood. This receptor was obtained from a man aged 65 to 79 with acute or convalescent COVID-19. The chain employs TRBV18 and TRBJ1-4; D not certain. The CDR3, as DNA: TGTGCCAGCTCACTCCTTTTAAATGAAAAACTGTTTTTT. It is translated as CASSLLLNEKLFF.